What follows are 12 T cell receptor beta chains derived from one specimen sequenced in a study of spatial heterogeneity in lung cancer. TCRdb re-analysed the 5' RACE reads in MiXCR, keeping a single row per CDR3 protein. This table holds about 15,000 distinct CDR3 sequences, roughly 3.9% found once. Sample time point: sample taken at primary tumor resection. Material: normal lung tissue next to the tumor, obtained at surgery. These receptors originate from a male donor with early-stage non-small cell lung cancer.

This clonotype was found many times. The library was prepared for alpha chains; this beta chain is a stray read, so its frequency means little. The gene calls are TRBV12-3 or TRBV12-4 and TRBJ2-1, with a possible D match to TRBD2 (6 bases). V was pared by 6 bases and J by 6 bases, with 12 bases between. This CDR3 is 13 amino acids long. CDR3 loop: CASSLTSSNEQFF. For the CDR3, the DNA is TGTGCCAGCAGCCTCACTAGCTCCAATGAGCAGTTCTTC.

This clonotype was recorded at least ten times. A library made for alpha chains picked up this beta chain off target, so its size means little. The rearrangement uses TRBV28 and TRBJ1-5; no reliable D call. The length of the CDR3 is 13 residues. Deletions cut 2 bases from V and 4 bases from J, with 6 bases between. The germline gives CDR1 MDHEN, CDR2 SYDVKM. The CDR3 region is CASSLPENQPQHF. The CDR3, as DNA: TGTGCCAGCAGTTTACCAGAAAATCAGCCCCAGCATTTT.

This clonotype is medium-sized within its sample. In a library made to pick up alpha chains, this beta chain is a stray read with a size that means little. The chain uses TRBV2 and TRBJ2-3, with a tentative D call TRBD2 (6 bases). Trimming removed 11 bases at V and 6 bases at J, with 15 bases between. CDR1 and CDR2 from the germline V gene are SNHLY and FYNNEI. The length of the CDR3 is 12 residues. Here the CDR3 DNA reads TGTGCCTCCCAGCGGGCCTCGGATACGCAGTATTTT. This sequence encodes CASQRASDTQYF.

This clonotype was seen repeatedly, ten times or more. Since it is a stray read in a library aimed at alpha chains, this beta chain has a size that is not meaningful. The chain combines TRBV20-1 with TRBJ2-5, with 9 bases that match TRBD1. The CDR3 is made up of 16 amino acids. CDR1 DFQATT and CDR2 SNEGSKA come from the germline V gene (reference sequence). The ends lost 0 bases at V and 4 bases at J; junction bases unmatched: 9. The CDR3 reads CSARDDGTGNLETQYF. The CDR3 DNA follows: TGCAGTGCTAGAGATGACGGGACAGGGAATCTAGAGACCCAGTACTTC.

This clonotype was recorded many times. This beta chain is an unintended read in a library built for alpha chains; its size means little. The chain couples TRBV10-2 to TRBJ2-4, with D hard to call. The V end lost 3 bases, the J end lost 1 base, and 13 bases lay between the germline ends. Germline V lookup: CDR1 WSHSY, CDR2 SAAADI. The CDR3 contains 16 residues. The CDR3 loop is CASSEGGKNAKNIQYF. The CDR3 DNA sequence: TGCGCCAGCAGTGAAGGTGGGAAGAATGCCAAAAACATTCAGTACTTC.

Ten or more counts support this clonotype. This beta chain is an off-target read within a library intended for alpha chains, so its frequency means little. The J gene is TRBJ2-6, the V gene TRBV2; TRBD1 is a possible D gene (6 bases). The germline V gene encodes CDR1 SNHLY and CDR2 FYNNEI. The CDR3 has 16 residues. V was shortened by 5 bases and J by 2 bases, with 13 bases between the two germline ends. CDR3 residues: CASSNDRSPGANVLTF. In DNA, the CDR3 is TGTGCCAGCAGTAATGACAGGAGCCCTGGGGCCAACGTCCTGACTTTC.

This clonotype was seen ten or more times. This beta chain is a stray sequence in a library constructed for alpha chains; its clone size is not meaningful. This chain links TRBV9 with TRBJ2-5; D call uncertain. The CDR3 totals 16 residues. Trimming removed 3 bases at V and 3 bases at J, with 18 bases between. Germline CDR1 reads SGDLS; CDR2 reads YYNGEE. The chain's CDR3 is CASSAGPDPLEETQYF. The CDR3 DNA sequence: TGTGCCAGCAGCGCCGGACCGGACCCCCTCGAAGAGACCCAGTACTTC.

This clonotype was seen ten or more times. The library was built for alpha chains, so this beta chain is an off-target read and its size means little. This chain uses TRBV7-8 with TRBJ2-1, with D possibly TRBD2 on 6 matching bases. Germline CDR1 and CDR2: SGHVS and FQNEAQ. The CDR3 length is 16 residues. Deletions cut 1 base from V and 2 bases from J, with 12 bases between. Written as DNA, the CDR3 is TGTGCCAGCAGCTTAGTGGAGGGGCTAACCTACAATGAGCAGTTCTTC. This sequence encodes CASSLVEGLTYNEQFF.

This clonotype has at least ten counts. This beta chain is a stray read from a library made for alpha chains; its abundance is not meaningful. This sequence joins TRBV5-1 and TRBJ2-1, with TRBD2 matching 13 bases. Germline CDR1 SGHRS, CDR2 YFSETQ. After removal of 6 bases from V and 6 bases from J, the junction contained 6 bases not matched to a gene. The CDR3 loop spans 15 amino acids. Here the CDR3 reads CASTFGLAGVNEQFF. The CDR3 DNA sequence: TGCGCCAGCACCTTTGGACTAGCGGGAGTCAATGAGCAGTTCTTC.

This clonotype was observed many times. The library was built for alpha chains, so this beta chain is an off-target read and its size means little. V usage is TRBV3-1 and J usage is TRBJ2-7, with no clear D. Germline CDR1 is LGHDT and CDR2 is YNNKEL (reference sequence). The CDR3 is 13 residues long. V was cut by 5 bases and J by 4 bases, with 12 bases left in between. The CDR3 sequence: CASSGIKIYEQYF. The DNA of the CDR3 is TGTGCCAGCAGCGGTATAAAAATTTACGAGCAGTACTTC.

This clonotype qualifies as medium-sized. Being off target in a library aimed at alpha chains, this beta chain has a size of little meaning. This chain joins TRBV12-3 or TRBV12-4 and TRBJ1-5; no clear D. Trimming stripped 5 bases from V and 2 bases from J, with 13 bases between. The CDR3 is made up of 15 amino acids. CDR3 protein: CASSPDPLGNQPQHF. CDR3 in DNA: TGTGCCAGCAGTCCCGATCCGTTGGGCAATCAGCCCCAGCATTTT.

By share, this clonotype counts as medium-sized. A library prepared for alpha chains yielded this beta chain as an off-target read; its size is of little meaning. The rearrangement links TRBV7-9 to TRBJ2-5, with D perhaps matching TRBD2 (5 bases). The CDR3 is 16 amino acids. CDR1 and CDR2 (germline): SEHNR, FQNEAQ (reference sequence). V dropped 2 bases and J dropped 0 bases, with 13 bases sitting between them. The CDR3 DNA reads as TGTGCCAGCAGCTTAACGCGGTGGGAGTACCAAGAGACCCAGTACTTC. Translation gives CASSLTRWEYQETQYF.